The sequence of this T cell receptor (beta chain) was determined in a study of beta chain features in type 1 diabetes. On the study more broadly: Similarity in age, gender and cell yields was seen between patients and healthy donors. General study points: Resolution of whether HLA type affects TCRB rearrangement was not achieved here. There was a moderate but significant shortening of TCRB CDR3s in all four CD4+ subsets of Type 1 diabetes patients.

The CDR3 is 13 amino acids. Germline V lookup: CDR1 SGHAT, CDR2 FQNNGV. V lost 5 bases and J 5 bases, leaving 13 bases between the germline ends. Of the isolated RNA, all was reverse transcribed, and so the sequenced material was expressed TCRB transcripts. Clones were read by immunoSEQ multiplex PCR, and TCRdb kept only the in-frame ones, dropping some. The table includes about 160,000 clones, 6.5% to 8.5% detected once. Populations isolated by sorting all had purity greater than 95%. With respect to this clone: The antigen remains undetermined.

This rearrangement joins TRBV11-2 to TRBJ2-7; D not certain. The specimen was central memory CD4+ T cells from blood. The TCR comes from a young man with type 1 diabetes. The CDR3 is CASSLSLPNEQYF. The CDR3 nucleotides are TGTGCCAGCAGCCTGTCTCTCCCTAACGAGCAGTACTTC.